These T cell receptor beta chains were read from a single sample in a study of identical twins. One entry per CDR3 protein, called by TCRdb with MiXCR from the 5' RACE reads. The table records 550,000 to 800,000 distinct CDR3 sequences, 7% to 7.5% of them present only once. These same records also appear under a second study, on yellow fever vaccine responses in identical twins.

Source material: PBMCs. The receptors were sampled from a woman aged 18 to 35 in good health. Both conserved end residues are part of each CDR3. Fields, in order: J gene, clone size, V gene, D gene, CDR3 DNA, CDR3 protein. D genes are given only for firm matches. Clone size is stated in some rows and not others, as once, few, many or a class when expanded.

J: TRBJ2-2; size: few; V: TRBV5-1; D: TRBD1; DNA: TGCGCCAGCAGCGGGACAGATCACGGGGAGCTGTTTTTT; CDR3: CASSGTDHGELFF
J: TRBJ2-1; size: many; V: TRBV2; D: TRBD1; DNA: TGTGCCAGCAGAGAGGGACAGGGTCTGCAGGAGTTCTTC; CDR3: CASREGQGLQEFF
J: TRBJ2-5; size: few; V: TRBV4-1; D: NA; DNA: TGCGCCAGCAGCCATCCCGATGCGGAGACCCAGTACTTC; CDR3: CASSHPDAETQYF
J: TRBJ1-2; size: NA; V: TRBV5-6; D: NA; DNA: TGTGCCAGCAGCTTGGGGCGAAGGGGACCGAGCTATGGCTACACCTTC; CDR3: CASSLGRRGPSYGYTF
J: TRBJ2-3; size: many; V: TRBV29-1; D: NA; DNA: TGCAGCGTTGGGTCCCTCCTTGGCACAGATACGCAGTATTTT; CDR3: CSVGSLLGTDTQYF
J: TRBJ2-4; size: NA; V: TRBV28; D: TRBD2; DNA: TGTGCCAGCAGTTTTTCTCGGGGGGTAGCCAAAAACATTCAGTACTTC; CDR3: CASSFSRGVAKNIQYF
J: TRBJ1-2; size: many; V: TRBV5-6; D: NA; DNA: TGTGCCAGCAGCTGGAACATCGATGGCTACACCTTC; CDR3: CASSWNIDGYTF
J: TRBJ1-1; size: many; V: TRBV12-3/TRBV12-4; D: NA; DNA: TGTGCCAGCAGTCCGGATGGGAGGTACACTGAAGCTTTCTTT; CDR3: CASSPDGRYTEAFF
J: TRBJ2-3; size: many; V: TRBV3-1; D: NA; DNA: TGTGCCAGCAGCCAAGATCCGGAAAAATTAGCAGATACGCAGTATTTT; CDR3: CASSQDPEKLADTQYF
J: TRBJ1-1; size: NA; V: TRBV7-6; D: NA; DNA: TGTGCCAGCAGCCCAGCCCTAGGGGCTGAAGCTTTCTTT; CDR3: CASSPALGAEAFF
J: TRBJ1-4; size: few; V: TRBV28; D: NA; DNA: TGTGCCAGCAGTTCGAACACACTCATACCTTATAATGAAAAACTGTTTTTT; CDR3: CASSSNTLIPYNEKLFF
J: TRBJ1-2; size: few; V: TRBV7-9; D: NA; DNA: TGTGCCAGCAGCTTAGCGGGAGGACGGTCTAACTATGGCTACACCTTC; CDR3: CASSLAGGRSNYGYTF
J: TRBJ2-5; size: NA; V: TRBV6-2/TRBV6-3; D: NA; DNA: TGTGCCAGCAGTTTGAACGGACATCGGGGACGGGGTGAGACCCAGTACTTC; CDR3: CASSLNGHRGRGETQYF
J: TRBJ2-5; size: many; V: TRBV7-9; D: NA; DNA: TGTGCCAGCAGCTTGACAGGTCTGAACCAAGAGACCCAGTACTTC; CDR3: CASSLTGLNQETQYF
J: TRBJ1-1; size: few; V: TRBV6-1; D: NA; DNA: TGTGCCAGCAGTGAAGTAGCTCCGAACACTGAAGCTTTCTTT; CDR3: CASSEVAPNTEAFF
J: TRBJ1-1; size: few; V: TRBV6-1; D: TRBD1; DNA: TGTGCCAGCAGGCAAGGACAGGGGAATACTGAAGCTTTCTTT; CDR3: CASRQGQGNTEAFF
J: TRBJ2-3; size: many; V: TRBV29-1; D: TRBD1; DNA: TGCAGCGTTGAAGGGACAGGGGCCACAGATACGCAGTATTTT; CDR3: CSVEGTGATDTQYF
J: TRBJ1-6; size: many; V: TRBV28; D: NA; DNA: TGTGCCAGCAGTTTGGGTCAGGGTAGCTCACCCCTCCACTTT; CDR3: CASSLGQGSSPLHF
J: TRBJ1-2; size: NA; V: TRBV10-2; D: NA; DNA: TGCGCCAGCAGTGGAGGGGGTGGTGGCTACACCTTC; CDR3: CASSGGGGGYTF
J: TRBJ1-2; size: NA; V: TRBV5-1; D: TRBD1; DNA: TGCGCCAGCAGCTCGACAGGGACAGGTGGCTATGGCTACACCTTC; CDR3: CASSSTGTGGYGYTF
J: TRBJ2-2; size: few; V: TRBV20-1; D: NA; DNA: TGCAGTGCTAGAGACCTCCAGGGGAGCGGCACCGGGGAGCTGTTTTTT; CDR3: CSARDLQGSGTGELFF
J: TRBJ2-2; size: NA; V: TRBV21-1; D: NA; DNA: NA; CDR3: CASSKVSAGSCFF
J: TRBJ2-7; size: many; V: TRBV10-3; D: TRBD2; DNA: TGTGCCATCAGTGAGTCTGCCTCTAGCGGGAGCTACGAGCAGTACTTC; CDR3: CAISESASSGSYEQYF
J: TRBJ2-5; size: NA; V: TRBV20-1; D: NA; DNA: TGCAGTGCCAGAGGGGGGGTTCAAGAGACCCAGTACTTC; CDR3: CSARGGVQETQYF
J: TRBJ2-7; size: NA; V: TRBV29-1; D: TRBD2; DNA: TGCAGCGTTGAAGTGGGTAGGACTAGCGGCTACGAGCAGTACTTC; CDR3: CSVEVGRTSGYEQYF
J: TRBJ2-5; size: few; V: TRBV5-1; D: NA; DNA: TGCGCCAGCAGCACTAGGACAGAAGGCCAAGAGACCCAGTACTTC; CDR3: CASSTRTEGQETQYF
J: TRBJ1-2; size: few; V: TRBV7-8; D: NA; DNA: TGTGCCAGCAGCTTAGAATTCGAGGGGTACTATGGCTACACCTTC; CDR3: CASSLEFEGYYGYTF
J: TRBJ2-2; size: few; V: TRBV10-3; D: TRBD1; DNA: TGTGCCTCGCGGCCCGGGACAGGGGGAAAGAACACCGGGGAGCTGTTTTTT; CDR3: CASRPGTGGKNTGELFF
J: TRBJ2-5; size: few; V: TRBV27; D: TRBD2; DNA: TGTGCCAGCAGTTTGCGGGGGGGACAAATTAAAGAGACCCAGTACTTC; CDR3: CASSLRGGQIKETQYF
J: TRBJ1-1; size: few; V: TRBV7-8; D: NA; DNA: TGTGCCAGCAGCCACTTAGTGGGGTTGAGTCTTAGAGAAGCTTTCTTT; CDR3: CASSHLVGLSLREAFF
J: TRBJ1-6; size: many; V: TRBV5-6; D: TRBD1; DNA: TGTGCCAGCAGCTTGGGACAGGGGTTAATCCTCCACTTT; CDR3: CASSLGQGLILHF
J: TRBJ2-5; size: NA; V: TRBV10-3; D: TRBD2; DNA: TGTGCCAGCGGGGGACTAGGGGAACGGTACTTC; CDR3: CASGGLGERYF
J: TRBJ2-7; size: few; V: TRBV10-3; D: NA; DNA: TGTGCCATCAGTGAGTCCCCCCCCGAGAGGGCGTACTTC; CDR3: CAISESPPERAYF
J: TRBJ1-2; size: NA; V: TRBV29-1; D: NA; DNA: TGCAGCGTTGTTTCTCCAGGGGATGGCTACACCTTC; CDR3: CSVVSPGDGYTF
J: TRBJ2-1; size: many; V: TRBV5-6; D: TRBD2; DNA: TGTGCCAGCAGCCCGGCCGGGAGGGGCTCCTACAATGAGCAGTTCTTC; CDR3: CASSPAGRGSYNEQFF
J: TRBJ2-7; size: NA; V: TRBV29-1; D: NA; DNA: TGCAGCGACCAAGACAGGGACTCTTACGAGCAGTACTTC; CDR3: CSDQDRDSYEQYF
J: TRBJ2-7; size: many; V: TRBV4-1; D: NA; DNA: TGCGCCAGCAGCCGTACGGAATACTACGAGCAGTACTTC; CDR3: CASSRTEYYEQYF
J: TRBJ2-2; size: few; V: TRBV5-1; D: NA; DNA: TGCGCCAGCAGCTTTCGTCGGCAGGGAAACACCGGGGAGCTGTTTTTT; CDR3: CASSFRRQGNTGELFF
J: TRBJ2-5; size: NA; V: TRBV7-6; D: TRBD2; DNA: TGTGCCAGCAGTTCACTTAGCGGGAGGGCCGAAGGGACCCAGTACTTC; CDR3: CASSSLSGRAEGTQYF